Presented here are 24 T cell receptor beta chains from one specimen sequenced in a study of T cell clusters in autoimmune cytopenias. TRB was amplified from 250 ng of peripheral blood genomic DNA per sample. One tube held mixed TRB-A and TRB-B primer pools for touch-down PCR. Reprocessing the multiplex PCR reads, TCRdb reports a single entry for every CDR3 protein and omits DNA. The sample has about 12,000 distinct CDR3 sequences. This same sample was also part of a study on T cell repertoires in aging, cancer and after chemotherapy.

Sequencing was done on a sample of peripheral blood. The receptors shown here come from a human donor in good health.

The CDR3 is CASRGTSSSSYNEQFF. V and J are TRBV6-1 and TRBJ2-1; the D call of TRBD2 rests on TCRdb alone, since no DNA is present to check it. Germline V gene lookup returns CDR1 MNHNS and CDR2 SASEGT. The CDR3 is 16 amino acids.

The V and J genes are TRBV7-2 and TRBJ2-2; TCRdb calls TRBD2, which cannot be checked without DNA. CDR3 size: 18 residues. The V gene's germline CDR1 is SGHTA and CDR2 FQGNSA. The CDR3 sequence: CAFFGVSGGGVNTGELFF.

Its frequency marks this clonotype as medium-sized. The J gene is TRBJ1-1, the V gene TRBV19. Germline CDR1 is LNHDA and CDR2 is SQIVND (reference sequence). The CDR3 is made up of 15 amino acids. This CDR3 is CASLQGRGLSTEAFF.

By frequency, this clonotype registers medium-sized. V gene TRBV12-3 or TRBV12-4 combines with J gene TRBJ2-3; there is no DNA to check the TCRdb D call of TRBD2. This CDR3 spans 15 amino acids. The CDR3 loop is CASSFGGGATDTQYF.

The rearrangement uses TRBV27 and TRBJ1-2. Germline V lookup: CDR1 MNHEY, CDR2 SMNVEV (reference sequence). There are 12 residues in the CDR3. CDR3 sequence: CASSLIGDGYTF.

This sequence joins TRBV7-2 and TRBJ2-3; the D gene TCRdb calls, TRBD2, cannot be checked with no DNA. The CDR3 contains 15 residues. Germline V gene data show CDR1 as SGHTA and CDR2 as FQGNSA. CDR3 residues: CASSGLAGGTDTKYF.

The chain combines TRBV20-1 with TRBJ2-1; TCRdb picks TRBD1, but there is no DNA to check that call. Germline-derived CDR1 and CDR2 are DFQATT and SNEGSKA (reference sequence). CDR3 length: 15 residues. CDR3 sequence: CSAQTGGRGSDEQFF.

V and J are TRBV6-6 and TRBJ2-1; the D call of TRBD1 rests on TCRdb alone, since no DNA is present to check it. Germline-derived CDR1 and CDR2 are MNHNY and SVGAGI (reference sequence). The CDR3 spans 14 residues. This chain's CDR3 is CASRSDRGDNEQFF.

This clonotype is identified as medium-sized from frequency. CDR3 protein: CASNERGGSPLHF. The chain joins TRBV19 to TRBJ1-6; TCRdb's assignment of TRBD1 cannot be checked, as there is no DNA. CDR3 length equals 13 residues. The germline gives CDR1 LNHDA, CDR2 SQIVND (reference sequence). The full variable domain, rest sourced from reference TRBV19 and TRBJ1-6, is DGGITQSPKYLFRKEGQNVTLSCEQNLNHDAMYWYRQDPGQGLRLIYYSQIVNDFQKGDIAEGYSVSREKKESFPLTVTSAQKNPTAFYLCASNERGGSPLHFGNGTRLTVT.

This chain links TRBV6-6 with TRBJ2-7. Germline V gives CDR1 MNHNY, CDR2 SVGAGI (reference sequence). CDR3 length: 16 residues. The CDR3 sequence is CASSYSMLITSYEQYF.

CDR3 residues: CASSPTVQAAEYF. This rearrangement joins TRBV18 to TRBJ2-5. In germline, CDR1 is KGHSH, CDR2 LQKENI. This CDR3 has 13 residues. The full variable domain, in which reference TRBV18 and TRBJ2-5 provide the parts outside the CDR3, is NAGVMQNPRHLVRRRGQEARLRCSPMKGHSHVYWYRQLPEEGLKFMVYLQKENIIDESGMPKERFSAEFPKEGPSILRIQQVVRGDSAAYFCASSPTVQAAEYFGPGTRLLVL.

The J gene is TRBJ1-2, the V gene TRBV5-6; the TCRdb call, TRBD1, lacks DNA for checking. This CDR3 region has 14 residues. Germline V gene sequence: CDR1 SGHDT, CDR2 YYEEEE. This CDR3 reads CASSSTGLNYGYTF.

CDR3 sequence reads: CASSRPGPEQFF. The V and J genes are TRBV4-1 and TRBJ2-1; TCRdb returns TRBD1, unconfirmable since there is no DNA. Germline CDR1 and CDR2: MGHRA and YSYEKL. The CDR3 extends over 12 amino acids.

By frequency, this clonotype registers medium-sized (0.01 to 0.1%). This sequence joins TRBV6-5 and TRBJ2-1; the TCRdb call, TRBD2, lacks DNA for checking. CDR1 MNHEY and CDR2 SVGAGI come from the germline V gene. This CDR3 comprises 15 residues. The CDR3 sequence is CASTPASGGYNEQFF.

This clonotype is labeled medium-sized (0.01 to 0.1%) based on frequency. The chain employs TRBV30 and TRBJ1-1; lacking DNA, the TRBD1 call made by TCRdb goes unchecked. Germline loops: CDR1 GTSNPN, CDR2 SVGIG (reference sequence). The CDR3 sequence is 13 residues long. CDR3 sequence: CAWGQGGNTEAFF.

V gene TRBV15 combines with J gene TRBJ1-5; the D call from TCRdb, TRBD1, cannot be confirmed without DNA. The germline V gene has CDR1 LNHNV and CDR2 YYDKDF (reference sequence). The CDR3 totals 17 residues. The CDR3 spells CATSRERAGNSNQPQHF.

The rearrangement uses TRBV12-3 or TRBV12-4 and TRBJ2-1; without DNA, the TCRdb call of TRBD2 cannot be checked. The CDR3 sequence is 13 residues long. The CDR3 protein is CASSSGTNNEQFF.

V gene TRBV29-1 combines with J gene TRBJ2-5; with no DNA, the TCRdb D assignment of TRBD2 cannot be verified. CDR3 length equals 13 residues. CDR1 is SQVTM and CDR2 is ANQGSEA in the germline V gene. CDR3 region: CSVFFAGVETQYF.

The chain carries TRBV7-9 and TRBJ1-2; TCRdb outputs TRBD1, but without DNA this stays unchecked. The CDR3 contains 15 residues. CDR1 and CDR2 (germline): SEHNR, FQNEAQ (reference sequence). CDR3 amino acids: CASSPEWGKDYGYTF.

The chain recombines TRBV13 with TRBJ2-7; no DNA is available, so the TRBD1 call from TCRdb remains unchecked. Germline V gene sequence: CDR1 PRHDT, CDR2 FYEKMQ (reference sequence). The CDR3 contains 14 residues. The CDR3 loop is CASSSGDLTYEQYF. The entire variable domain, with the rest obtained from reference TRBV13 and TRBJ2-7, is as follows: AAGVIQSPRHLIKEKRETATLKCYPIPRHDTVYWYQQGPGQDPQFLISFYEKMQSDKGSIPDRFSAQQFSDYHSELNMSSLELGDSALYFCASSSGDLTYEQYFGPGTRLTVT.

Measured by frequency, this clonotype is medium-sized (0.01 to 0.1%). The CDR3 reads CASSTSVGTGGLGYTF. The V gene is TRBV19, the J gene TRBJ1-2; the D call from TCRdb, TRBD1, cannot be confirmed without DNA. Germline assignment: CDR1 LNHDA and CDR2 SQIVND (reference sequence). CDR3 size: 16 residues.

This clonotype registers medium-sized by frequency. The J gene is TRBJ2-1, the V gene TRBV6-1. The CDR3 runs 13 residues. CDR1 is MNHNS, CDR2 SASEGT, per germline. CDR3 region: CASEGQPYNEQFF.

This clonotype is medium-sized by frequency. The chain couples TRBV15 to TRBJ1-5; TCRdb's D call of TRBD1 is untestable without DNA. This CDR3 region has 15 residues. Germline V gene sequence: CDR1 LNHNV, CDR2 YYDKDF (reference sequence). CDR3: CATSRDWTPDQPQHF.

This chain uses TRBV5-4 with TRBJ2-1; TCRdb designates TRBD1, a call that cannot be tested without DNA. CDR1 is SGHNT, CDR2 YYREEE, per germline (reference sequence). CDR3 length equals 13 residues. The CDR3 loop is CASSFKGTNEQFF.